This is a list of T cell receptor beta chains from one sample in a study of Graves' ophthalmopathy and Graves' hyperthyroidism. Using its own MiXCR run on the multiplex PCR reads, TCRdb lists one record per CDR3 protein. This table holds about 620,000 distinct CDR3 sequences, about a fifth found once. Sequenced input: peripheral blood. All receptors come from a woman younger than 30 with stable Graves' hyperthyroidism. Some clones in this sample may be carry-over from other donors' samples. Both conserved end residues are part of each CDR3. Fields, in order: V gene, clone size, CDR3 length, D gene, J gene, CDR3 DNA, CDR3 protein. D genes are given only for firm matches. The size of a clone is reported for some rows only, either as once, few or many, or as a class for expanded clones.

v_call: TRBV11-1
clone_size: NA
cdr3_length: 15
d_call: TRBD1
j_call: TRBJ1-1
cdr3_nt: TGTGCCAGCAGCTTGGCGGGACAGCGTTTCTCTGAAGCTTTCTTT
cdr3_aa: CASSLAGQRFSEAFF

v_call: TRBV2
clone_size: many
cdr3_length: 12
d_call: NA
j_call: TRBJ1-2
cdr3_nt: TGTGCCAGCAGCGAAGGAACCAGGGGCTACACCTTC
cdr3_aa: CASSEGTRGYTF

v_call: TRBV12-3/TRBV12-4
clone_size: many
cdr3_length: 14
d_call: NA
j_call: TRBJ1-3
cdr3_nt: TGTGCCAGCAGTCCGGGGGGCTCTGGAAACACCATATATTTT
cdr3_aa: CASSPGGSGNTIYF

v_call: TRBV19
clone_size: many
cdr3_length: 13
d_call: TRBD1
j_call: TRBJ1-2
cdr3_nt: TGTGCCGGGAGTTCCGGGACAGGGTTAGGCTACACCTTC
cdr3_aa: CAGSSGTGLGYTF

v_call: TRBV7-2
clone_size: many
cdr3_length: 14
d_call: NA
j_call: TRBJ1-1
cdr3_nt: TGTGCCAGCAGCCCTGGACAGCAGGGCACTGAAGCTTTCTTT
cdr3_aa: CASSPGQQGTEAFF

v_call: TRBV12-3/TRBV12-4
clone_size: many
cdr3_length: 13
d_call: NA
j_call: TRBJ1-2
cdr3_nt: TGTGCCAGCAGTTTAGGGCAGCTCTATGGCTACACCTTC
cdr3_aa: CASSLGQLYGYTF

v_call: TRBV6-6
clone_size: many
cdr3_length: 13
d_call: NA
j_call: TRBJ1-2
cdr3_nt: TGTGCCACCAGAGTAGACATCTACTATGGCTACACCTTC
cdr3_aa: CATRVDIYYGYTF

v_call: TRBV6-5
clone_size: many
cdr3_length: 13
d_call: NA
j_call: TRBJ2-5
cdr3_nt: TGTGCCAGCAGTTACAGAACTCAAGAGACCCAGTACTTC
cdr3_aa: CASSYRTQETQYF

v_call: TRBV20-1
clone_size: many
cdr3_length: 15
d_call: NA
j_call: TRBJ2-2
cdr3_nt: TGCAGTGCTCCCCGGATAGCGGATGACACCGGGGAGCTGTTTTTT
cdr3_aa: CSAPRIADDTGELFF

v_call: TRBV27
clone_size: many
cdr3_length: 13
d_call: NA
j_call: TRBJ1-1
cdr3_nt: TGTGCCAGCAGTTTATCCCCTGGCACTGAAGCTTTCTTT
cdr3_aa: CASSLSPGTEAFF

v_call: TRBV20-1
clone_size: many
cdr3_length: 12
d_call: NA
j_call: TRBJ1-5
cdr3_nt: TGCAGTGCTAAAGTAAGCAATCAGCCCCAGCATTTT
cdr3_aa: CSAKVSNQPQHF

v_call: TRBV7-8
clone_size: NA
cdr3_length: 17
d_call: NA
j_call: TRBJ2-5
cdr3_nt: TGTGCCAGCAGCCCCACCCACGACTGGAACTTCCAAGAGACCCAGTACTTC
cdr3_aa: CASSPTHDWNFQETQYF

v_call: TRBV20-1
clone_size: NA
cdr3_length: 13
d_call: NA
j_call: TRBJ2-6
cdr3_nt: TGCAGTGCGGGCATTACTGGGGCCAACGTCCTGACTTTC
cdr3_aa: CSAGITGANVLTF

v_call: TRBV12-3/TRBV12-4
clone_size: NA
cdr3_length: 13
d_call: TRBD2
j_call: TRBJ2-5
cdr3_nt: TGTGCCAGCAGAGTCAGCGGGGAGGAGACCCAGTACTTC
cdr3_aa: CASRVSGEETQYF

v_call: TRBV4-1
clone_size: few
cdr3_length: 15
d_call: NA
j_call: TRBJ1-2
cdr3_nt: TGCGCCAGCAGCCAAGATTTGCCCGGCAACTATGGCTACACCTTC
cdr3_aa: CASSQDLPGNYGYTF

v_call: TRBV2
clone_size: many
cdr3_length: 14
d_call: TRBD1
j_call: TRBJ1-1
cdr3_nt: TGTGCCAGCTTAAGACAGGGAGCGGCCACTGAAGCTTTCTTT
cdr3_aa: CASLRQGAATEAFF

v_call: TRBV5-1
clone_size: NA
cdr3_length: 16
d_call: NA
j_call: TRBJ1-2
cdr3_nt: TGCGCCAGCAGCTTGGATGGAGGCGGAGCTCTCTATGGCTACACCTTC
cdr3_aa: CASSLDGGGALYGYTF

v_call: TRBV10-1
clone_size: few
cdr3_length: 14
d_call: TRBD1
j_call: TRBJ1-5
cdr3_nt: TGCGCCACCCGGGACAGTCTTAGCAATCAGCCCCAGCATTTT
cdr3_aa: CATRDSLSNQPQHF

v_call: TRBV6-1
clone_size: NA
cdr3_length: 13
d_call: NA
j_call: TRBJ1-1
cdr3_nt: TGTGCCAGCAGTGACTTGGTGCGGACTGAAGCTTTCTTT
cdr3_aa: CASSDLVRTEAFF

v_call: TRBV20-1
clone_size: many
cdr3_length: 13
d_call: NA
j_call: TRBJ2-7
cdr3_nt: TGCAGTGCTGGATCTTCGGGGCCCTACGAGCAGTACTTC
cdr3_aa: CSAGSSGPYEQYF

v_call: TRBV6-1
clone_size: few
cdr3_length: 17
d_call: NA
j_call: TRBJ1-6
cdr3_nt: TGTGCCAGCAGGCCCACCTGGGACCTGGGGGCCAATTCACACCTCCACTTT
cdr3_aa: CASRPTWDLGANSHLHF

v_call: TRBV6-1
clone_size: many
cdr3_length: 14
d_call: NA
j_call: TRBJ1-1
cdr3_nt: TGTGCCAGCAGTGCTGCAGGGCTCGGCACTGAAGCTTTCTTT
cdr3_aa: CASSAAGLGTEAFF

v_call: TRBV19
clone_size: many
cdr3_length: 16
d_call: TRBD1
j_call: TRBJ2-5
cdr3_nt: TGTGCCAGTAGTATAGATTACAGGGGCCGACTCGAGACCCAGTACTTC
cdr3_aa: CASSIDYRGRLETQYF

v_call: TRBV28
clone_size: many
cdr3_length: 16
d_call: TRBD2
j_call: TRBJ2-5
cdr3_nt: TGTGCCAGCAGTGATAAAGGACTAGCGGGATTAAAGACCCAGTACTTC
cdr3_aa: CASSDKGLAGLKTQYF

v_call: TRBV28
clone_size: few
cdr3_length: 14
d_call: TRBD1
j_call: TRBJ2-5
cdr3_nt: TGTGCCAGCAGTCCCCAACAGGGGCGAGAGACCCAGTACTTC
cdr3_aa: CASSPQQGRETQYF

v_call: TRBV5-5
clone_size: many
cdr3_length: 13
d_call: NA
j_call: TRBJ1-2
cdr3_nt: TGTGCCAGCAGCTTGCGAGATGCCTATGGCTACACCTTC
cdr3_aa: CASSLRDAYGYTF

v_call: TRBV6-5
clone_size: many
cdr3_length: 14
d_call: TRBD1
j_call: TRBJ1-1
cdr3_nt: TGTGCCAGCAGGCCGACAGGGGTGAACACTGAAGCTTTCTTT
cdr3_aa: CASRPTGVNTEAFF

v_call: TRBV5-1
clone_size: many
cdr3_length: 17
d_call: TRBD2
j_call: TRBJ2-7
cdr3_nt: TGCGCCAGCAGCCGGCTAGCGGGGGGCGACTCCTCCTACGAGCAGTACTTC
cdr3_aa: CASSRLAGGDSSYEQYF

v_call: TRBV6-1
clone_size: many
cdr3_length: 13
d_call: NA
j_call: TRBJ2-4
cdr3_nt: TGTGCCAGTAAACAGGGTTTTAAAAACATTCAGTACTTC
cdr3_aa: CASKQGFKNIQYF

v_call: TRBV20-1
clone_size: NA
cdr3_length: 13
d_call: NA
j_call: TRBJ2-5
cdr3_nt: TGCAGTGCTAGAGTGTTCACCCAAGAGACCCAGTACTTC
cdr3_aa: CSARVFTQETQYF

v_call: TRBV6-2/TRBV6-3
clone_size: many
cdr3_length: 14
d_call: NA
j_call: TRBJ2-2
cdr3_nt: TGTGCCAGCAGTCCCCTCCAAGACACCGGGGAGCTGTTTTTT
cdr3_aa: CASSPLQDTGELFF

v_call: TRBV19
clone_size: many
cdr3_length: 14
d_call: TRBD1
j_call: TRBJ1-2
cdr3_nt: TGTGCCAGTAGTATCGGGACAGAGTTCTATGGCTACACCTTC
cdr3_aa: CASSIGTEFYGYTF

v_call: TRBV6-1
clone_size: NA
cdr3_length: 16
d_call: NA
j_call: TRBJ1-3
cdr3_nt: TGTGCCAGCAGTCGAACCGGGACAACCTCTGGAAACACCATATATTTT
cdr3_aa: CASSRTGTTSGNTIYF

v_call: TRBV27
clone_size: few
cdr3_length: 14
d_call: NA
j_call: TRBJ2-4
cdr3_nt: TGTGCCAGCAGTTTATTAGGGCTTGGAAACATTAAGTACTTC
cdr3_aa: CASSLLGLGNIKYF

v_call: TRBV6-5
clone_size: few
cdr3_length: 16
d_call: NA
j_call: TRBJ2-5
cdr3_nt: TGTGCCAGCAGTTACTGGCAGGGGTCACCCCAAGAGACCAAGTACTTC
cdr3_aa: CASSYWQGSPQETKYF

v_call: TRBV27
clone_size: many
cdr3_length: 15
d_call: TRBD1
j_call: TRBJ2-7
cdr3_nt: TGTGCCAGCAGTCTAAGGGGACAGGGGGACTACGAGCAGTACTTC
cdr3_aa: CASSLRGQGDYEQYF

v_call: TRBV5-6
clone_size: NA
cdr3_length: 17
d_call: NA
j_call: TRBJ1-3
cdr3_nt: TGTGCCAGCAGCGAAGCGTTATGGACAGCATCTGGAAACACCATATATTTT
cdr3_aa: CASSEALWTASGNTIYF

v_call: TRBV15
clone_size: NA
cdr3_length: 15
d_call: TRBD2
j_call: TRBJ2-7
cdr3_nt: TGTGCCACCAGCAGAGAAAGCGGGGGGTTTAACGAGCAGTACTTC
cdr3_aa: CATSRESGGFNEQYF

v_call: TRBV20-1
clone_size: NA
cdr3_length: 15
d_call: NA
j_call: TRBJ1-2
cdr3_nt: TGCAGTGCTAGAGATGATATCCACCTCTTCTATGGCTACACCTTC
cdr3_aa: CSARDDIHLFYGYTF

v_call: TRBV28
clone_size: once
cdr3_length: 13
d_call: NA
j_call: TRBJ2-2
cdr3_nt: TGTGCCGGAAGGGACTTCAACACCGGGGAGCTGTTTTTT
cdr3_aa: CAGRDFNTGELFF

v_call: TRBV6-4
clone_size: NA
cdr3_length: 17
d_call: TRBD1
j_call: TRBJ2-2
cdr3_nt: TGTGCCAGCAGGACCGGACAGGTCTATGGGAACACCGGGGAGCTGTTTTTT
cdr3_aa: CASRTGQVYGNTGELFF

v_call: TRBV4-1
clone_size: many
cdr3_length: 16
d_call: TRBD2
j_call: TRBJ2-7
cdr3_nt: TGCGCCAGCAGCCAAGAGGTTAGCCTAGCGGGCTACGAGCAGTACTTC
cdr3_aa: CASSQEVSLAGYEQYF

v_call: TRBV5-6
clone_size: many
cdr3_length: 14
d_call: NA
j_call: TRBJ1-2
cdr3_nt: TGTGCCAGCATCTTCTCGGACGGAAACTATGGCTACACCTTC
cdr3_aa: CASIFSDGNYGYTF

v_call: TRBV6-1
clone_size: many
cdr3_length: 12
d_call: NA
j_call: TRBJ1-6
cdr3_nt: TGTGCCAGCAGTGAATTGGGGCGAACCCTCCACTTT
cdr3_aa: CASSELGRTLHF

v_call: TRBV5-6
clone_size: NA
cdr3_length: 13
d_call: NA
j_call: TRBJ2-2
cdr3_nt: TGTGCCAGCAGCCTCGCCGACCGCCCGGAGCTGTTTTTT
cdr3_aa: CASSLADRPELFF

v_call: TRBV20-1
clone_size: few
cdr3_length: 16
d_call: TRBD1
j_call: TRBJ1-2
cdr3_nt: TGCAGTGCTAGAGAGTACCCGGCACAGGGGGCGGTGGGCTACACCTTC
cdr3_aa: CSAREYPAQGAVGYTF

v_call: TRBV5-1
clone_size: many
cdr3_length: 15
d_call: NA
j_call: TRBJ2-7
cdr3_nt: TGCGCCAGCAGCTTGCGGGGGACAGTCTCCTACGAGCAGTACTTC
cdr3_aa: CASSLRGTVSYEQYF

v_call: TRBV6-2/TRBV6-3
clone_size: few
cdr3_length: 17
d_call: TRBD1
j_call: TRBJ1-6
cdr3_nt: TGTGCCACCGACCGGGGACAGAGGAGCTCCTATAATTCACCCCTCCACTTT
cdr3_aa: CATDRGQRSSYNSPLHF

v_call: TRBV6-2/TRBV6-3
clone_size: many
cdr3_length: 14
d_call: NA
j_call: TRBJ2-2
cdr3_nt: TGTGCCAGCATGGGACAAAGTTTCACCGGGGAGCTGTTTTTT
cdr3_aa: CASMGQSFTGELFF

v_call: TRBV28
clone_size: many
cdr3_length: 14
d_call: TRBD2
j_call: TRBJ2-7
cdr3_nt: TGTGCCAGCAGTTTGTCTAGCGGGACCTACGAGCAGTACTTC
cdr3_aa: CASSLSSGTYEQYF

v_call: TRBV6-5
clone_size: NA
cdr3_length: 14
d_call: TRBD1
j_call: TRBJ1-2
cdr3_nt: TGTGCCAGCAGTAATCGACAGGGGGCCTATGGCTACACCTTC
cdr3_aa: CASSNRQGAYGYTF

v_call: TRBV4-2
clone_size: NA
cdr3_length: 16
d_call: NA
j_call: TRBJ2-2
cdr3_nt: TGTGCCAGCAGCCAAGCGCGGGGCTGGGACACCGGGGAGCTGTTTTTT
cdr3_aa: CASSQARGWDTGELFF

v_call: TRBV30
clone_size: many
cdr3_length: 13
d_call: NA
j_call: TRBJ1-6
cdr3_nt: TGTGCCTGGAAGCCCGGGGTTTATTCACCCCTCCACTTT
cdr3_aa: CAWKPGVYSPLHF